This T cell receptor beta chain was sequenced during a study of CD8+CD57+ T cells in acquired aplastic anemia. Study background: Each DNA sample taken from sorted CD4+ and CD8+ cells came to approximately 3.3 ug on average.

Details on this clonotype: Its specificity is not known.

Using genomic DNA as the template, TCR beta VDJ and CDR3 profiling was carried out. Each CDR3 protein gets one entry after TCRdb re-called the reads with MiXCR. The table has around 430,000 distinct CDR3 sequences, around 33% seen once. The authors sequenced patients whose flow cytometry had shown CD8+CD57+ cell expansion. The CDR3 contains 13 residues. Trimming at V came to 11 bases and at J to 3 bases, leaving 6 bases not matched to a gene. CDR1 WSHSY and CDR2 SAAADI come from the germline V gene. General study points: Patients and controls were not found to differ significantly in CD8+ Simpson's diversity. Between patients and controls, 25 to 30 CD8+ CDR3 sequences were found in common.

This TCR was sampled from a human donor with aplastic anemia. Sequenced input: sorted CD4+, CD8+, or CD8+CD57+ T cells (not recorded which) from PBMCs. The gene calls are TRBV10-2 and TRBJ1-2; 10 nucleotides match TRBD1. CDR3 nucleotide sequence: TGCGCCGCAGGGACAGGGGCGGACTATGGCTACACCTTC. This translates into CAAGTGADYGYTF.